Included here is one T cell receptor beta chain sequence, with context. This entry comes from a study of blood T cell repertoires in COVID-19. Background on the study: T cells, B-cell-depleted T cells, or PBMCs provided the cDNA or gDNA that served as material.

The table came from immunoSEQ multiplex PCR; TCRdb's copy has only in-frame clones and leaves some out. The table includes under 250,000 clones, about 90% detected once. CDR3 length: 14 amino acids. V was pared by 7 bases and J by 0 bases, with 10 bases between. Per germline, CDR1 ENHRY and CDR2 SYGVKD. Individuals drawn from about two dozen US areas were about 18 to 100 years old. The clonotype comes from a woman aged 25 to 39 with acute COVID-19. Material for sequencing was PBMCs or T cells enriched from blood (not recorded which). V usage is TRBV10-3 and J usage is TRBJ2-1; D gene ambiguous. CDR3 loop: CAITLGSSYNEQFF. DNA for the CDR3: TGTGCCATCACGCTGGGCAGCTCCTACAATGAGCAGTTCTTC.